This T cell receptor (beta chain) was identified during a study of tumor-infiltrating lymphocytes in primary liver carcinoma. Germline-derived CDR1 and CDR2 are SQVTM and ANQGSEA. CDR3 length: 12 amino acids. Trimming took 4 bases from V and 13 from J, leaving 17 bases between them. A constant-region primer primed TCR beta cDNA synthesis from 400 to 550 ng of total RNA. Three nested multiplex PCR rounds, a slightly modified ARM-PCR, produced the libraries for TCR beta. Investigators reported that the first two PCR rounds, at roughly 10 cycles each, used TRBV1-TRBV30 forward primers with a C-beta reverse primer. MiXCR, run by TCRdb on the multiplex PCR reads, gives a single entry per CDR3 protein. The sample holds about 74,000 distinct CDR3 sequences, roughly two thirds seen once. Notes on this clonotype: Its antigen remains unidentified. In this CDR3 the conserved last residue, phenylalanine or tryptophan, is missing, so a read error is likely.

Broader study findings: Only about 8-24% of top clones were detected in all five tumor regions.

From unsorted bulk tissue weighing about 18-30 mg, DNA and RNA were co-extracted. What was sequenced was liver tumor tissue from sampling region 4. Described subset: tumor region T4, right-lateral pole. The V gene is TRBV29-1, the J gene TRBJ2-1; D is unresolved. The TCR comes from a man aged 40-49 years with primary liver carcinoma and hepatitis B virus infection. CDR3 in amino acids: CSVVRLGSEQFS. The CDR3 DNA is TGCAGCGTTGTTAGGTTGGGGTCTGAACAGTTCTCC.